This TCR beta chain was found in a study of blood T cells in healthy people across ages. A second PCR, run for roughly 7 to 11 cycles, used a sample-barcoded 5' primer plus a J-beta primer mix. TCRdb passed the 5' RACE reads through MiXCR, listing each CDR3 protein once. Counted here are a few hundred thousand distinct CDR3 sequences, over 45% occurring once; the ten biggest clones make up under 60%. The sample holds a few counts of this clonotype. Germline V gene lookup returns CDR1 MGHRA and CDR2 YSYEKL. V was trimmed by 0 bases and J by 7 bases, leaving 7 bases between them. The CDR3 is 13 residues long. Healthy Caucasians from Russia aged roughly 6 to 100 served as donors.

The sequence derives from a man between 60 and 70 years old in good health. Sequencing used blood. The chain links TRBV4-1 to TRBJ1-5, with unresolved D. CDR3 amino acids: CASSQDIRQPQHF. The DNA of the CDR3 is TGCGCCAGCAGCCAAGACATAAGGCAGCCCCAGCATTTT.